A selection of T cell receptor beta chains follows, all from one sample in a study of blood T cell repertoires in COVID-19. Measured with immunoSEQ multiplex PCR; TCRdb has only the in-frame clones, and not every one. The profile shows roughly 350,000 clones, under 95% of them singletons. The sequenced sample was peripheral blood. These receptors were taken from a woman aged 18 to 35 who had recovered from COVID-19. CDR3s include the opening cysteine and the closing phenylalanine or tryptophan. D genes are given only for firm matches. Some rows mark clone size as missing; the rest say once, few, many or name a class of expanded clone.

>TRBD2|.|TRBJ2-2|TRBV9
TGTGCCAGCAGCGTAGCAGGGGGACTAGCGGGCGCGAACACCGGGGAGCTGTTTTTT
CASSVAGGLAGANTGELFF
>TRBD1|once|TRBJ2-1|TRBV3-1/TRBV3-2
TGTGCCAGCAGCCAAGGCCCAGCGGGACAGGGTGAGTTCTTC
CASSQGPAGQGEFF
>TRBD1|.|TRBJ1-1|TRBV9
TGTGCCAGCAGCGGCGGACAGGGGTTGGCTGAAGCTTTCTTT
CASSGGQGLAEAFF
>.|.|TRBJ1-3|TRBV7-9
TGTGCCAGCAGCGATATGGTTAGAGGGCACGATGTAAGGAACACCATATATTTT
CASSDMVRGHDVRNTIYF
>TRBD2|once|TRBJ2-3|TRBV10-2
TGCGCCAGCAGATCCGGGACTAACACAGATACGCAGTATTTT
CASRSGTNTDTQYF
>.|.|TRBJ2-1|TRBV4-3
.
CASSQYFGTSVVGEQFF
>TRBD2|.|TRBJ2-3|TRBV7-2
TGTGCCAGCAGCTTAGGCCCTAGCGGGTCTCTTAGCACAGATACGCAGTATTTT
CASSLGPSGSLSTDTQYF
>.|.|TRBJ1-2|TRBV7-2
TGTGCCAGCAGCCCAAGGCAGAGCGCGGGCTATGGCTACACCTTC
CASSPRQSAGYGYTF
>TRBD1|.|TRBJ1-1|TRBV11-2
TGTGCCAGCAGCGACACAGGGGTTGAAGCTTTCTTT
CASSDTGVEAFF
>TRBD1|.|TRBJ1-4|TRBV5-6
TGTGCCAGCAGCTTGGTCGCAGGGGGAGGCGAAAAACTGTTTTTT
CASSLVAGGGEKLFF
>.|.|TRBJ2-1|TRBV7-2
TGTGCCAGCAGCTGGGACACGGGCCTGAGCTCCTACAATGAGCAGTTCTTC
CASSWDTGLSSYNEQFF
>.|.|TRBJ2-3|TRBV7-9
TGTGCCAGCAGCGCCAGGGTCAACACAGATACGCAGTATTTT
CASSARVNTDTQYF
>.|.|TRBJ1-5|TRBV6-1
TGTGCCAGCAGTGACCGGCAGCCCCAGCATTTT
CASSDRQPQHF
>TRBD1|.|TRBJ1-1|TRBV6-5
TGTGCCAGCTTTGGGACAGGGAAGGCAAAAGCTTTCTTT
CASFGTGKAKAFF
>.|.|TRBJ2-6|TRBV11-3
TGTGCCAGCAGCTTAGGAGGGGGACCAGAGGCCAACGTCCTGACTTTC
CASSLGGGPEANVLTF
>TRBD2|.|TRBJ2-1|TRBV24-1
TGTGCCACCAGTGATGGGAGACTAGCGGGAGTGGATGAGCAGTTCTTC
CATSDGRLAGVDEQFF
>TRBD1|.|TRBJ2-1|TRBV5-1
TGCGCCAGCAGCTTAGGGACAGCGCTCTACAATGAGCAGTTCTTC
CASSLGTALYNEQFF
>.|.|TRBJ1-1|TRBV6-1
TGTGCCAGCAGTGAAAGGAGGGGTCGCACTGAAGCTTTCTTT
CASSERRGRTEAFF
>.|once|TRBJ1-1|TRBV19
TGTGCCAGTAGTACTAGGTTTTTCACTGAAGCTTTCTTT
CASSTRFFTEAFF
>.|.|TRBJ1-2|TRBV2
TGTGCCAGCAGTGAAGGCCCAGGGTTAGCTAACTATGGCTACACCTTC
CASSEGPGLANYGYTF
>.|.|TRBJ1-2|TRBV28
TGTGCCAGCAGTTTTATCACCAGGGGCCAGTTTCGAGGCTACACCTTC
CASSFITRGQFRGYTF
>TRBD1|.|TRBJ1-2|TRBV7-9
TGTGCCAGCAGCTCCCGAGACAGGGATAACTATGGCTACACCTTC
CASSSRDRDNYGYTF
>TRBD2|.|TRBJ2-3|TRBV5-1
TGCGCCAGCAGCTTGGGCCGGACTAGTGGCGTAGATACGCAGTATTTT
CASSLGRTSGVDTQYF
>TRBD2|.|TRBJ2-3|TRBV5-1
TGCGCCAGCAGCTTGGACCCGGGGGGGGAACCTCGGCGGGATCGCACAGATACGCAGTATTTT
CASSLDPGGEPRRDRTDTQYF
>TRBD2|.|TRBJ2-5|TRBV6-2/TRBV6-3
TGTGCCAGCAGTTACTTGCCCTCTAGCGGGAGACCCCAAGAGACCCAGTACTTC
CASSYLPSSGRPQETQYF
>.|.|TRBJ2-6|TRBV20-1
TGCAGTGCTAGTCAGAGGGCCAACGTCCTGACTTTC
CSASQRANVLTF
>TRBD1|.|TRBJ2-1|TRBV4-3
TGCGCCAGCAGCCAAGGGACAGGGGCTCCCATGGGATACAATGAGCAGTTCTTC
CASSQGTGAPMGYNEQFF
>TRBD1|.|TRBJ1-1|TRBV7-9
TGTGCCAGCAGCTTAGAAACAGGGGTTGGGGCTTTCTTT
CASSLETGVGAFF
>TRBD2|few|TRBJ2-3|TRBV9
TGTGCCAGCAGCGACCCACTAGCGGGAGGGCCCGGAGATACGCAGTATTTT
CASSDPLAGGPGDTQYF
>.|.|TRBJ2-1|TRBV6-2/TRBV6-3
TGTGCCAGCAGTGCCTCCGGGACTCACAATGAGCAGTTCTTC
CASSASGTHNEQFF
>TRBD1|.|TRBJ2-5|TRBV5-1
TGCGCCAGCAGCTTGACAGGGGCGGAGACCCAGTACTTC
CASSLTGAETQYF
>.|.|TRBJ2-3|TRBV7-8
TGTGCCAGCAGCTGGCGACCCAGCGCGGATACGCAGTATTTT
CASSWRPSADTQYF
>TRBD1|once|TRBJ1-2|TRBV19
TGTGCCAGTAGTCGACAGGGAGGAAGGTATGGCTACACCTTC
CASSRQGGRYGYTF
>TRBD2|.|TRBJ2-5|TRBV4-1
TGCGCCAGCAGCCCCCATCTAGCGGGACCTCAAGAGACCCAGTACTTC
CASSPHLAGPQETQYF
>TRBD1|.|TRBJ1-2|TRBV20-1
TGCAGTGCTAGTCTTACAGGGGGCGCTGGCTATGGCTACACCTTC
CSASLTGGAGYGYTF
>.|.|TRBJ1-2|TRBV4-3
TGCGCCAGCAGCCAAGATGAGTTTGCGGGTTTGGGAGGCTACACCTTC
CASSQDEFAGLGGYTF
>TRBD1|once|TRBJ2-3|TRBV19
TGTGCCAGTAGCGCCCGCGACAGGGGTTTAGATACGCAGTATTTT
CASSARDRGLDTQYF
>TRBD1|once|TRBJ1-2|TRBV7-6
TGTGCCAGCAGCTTAGCAGGGGGCGGCTATGGCTACACCTTC
CASSLAGGGYGYTF
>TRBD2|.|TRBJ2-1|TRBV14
TGTGCCAGCAGCCCCACGGGCCTTCGAGCGGGAGCGTCCTACAATGAGCAGTTCTTC
CASSPTGLRAGASYNEQFF
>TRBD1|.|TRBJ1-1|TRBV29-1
TGCAGCGTCACGGGGTGGACAGGACCCACTGAAGCTTTCTTT
CSVTGWTGPTEAFF
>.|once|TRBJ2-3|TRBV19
TGTGCCAGTAGTATAAAACGGGACTCCACAGATACGCAGTATTTT
CASSIKRDSTDTQYF
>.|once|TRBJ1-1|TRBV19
TGTGCCAGTAGTATAGAGAGTGTGGCGGGCACTGAAGCTTTCTTT
CASSIESVAGTEAFF
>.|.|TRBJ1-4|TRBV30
TGTGCCTGGAGTGTACATCGGGGTAGGGGGAATGAAAAACTGTTTTTT
CAWSVHRGRGNEKLFF
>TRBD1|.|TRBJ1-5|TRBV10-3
TGTGCCATCAGTGAGTCGTTGACAGGGCGTCAGCCCCAGCATTTT
CAISESLTGRQPQHF
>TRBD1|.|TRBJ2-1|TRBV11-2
TGTGCCAGCAGCTTTAACAGGGGATCTGACAATGAGCAGTTCTTC
CASSFNRGSDNEQFF
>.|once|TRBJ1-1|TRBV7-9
TGTGCCAGCAGCCTCACCTTATCAGGGAGGTACACTGAAGCTTTCTTT
CASSLTLSGRYTEAFF
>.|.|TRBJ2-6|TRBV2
TGTGCCAGCGGCGGACTGGACTCTGGGGCCAACGTCCTGACTTTC
CASGGLDSGANVLTF
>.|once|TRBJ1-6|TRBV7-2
TGTGCCAGCAGCTTAGGGAGAGACGCGAGCTCCTATAATTCACCCCTCCACTTT
CASSLGRDASSYNSPLHF
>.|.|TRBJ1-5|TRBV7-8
TGTGCCAGCAGCTTAGTGTCACATAGCAATCAGCCCCAGCATTTT
CASSLVSHSNQPQHF
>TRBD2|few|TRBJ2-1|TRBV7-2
TGTGCCAGCAGCTCCGCTAGCGGACGTTACAATGAGCAGTTCTTC
CASSSASGRYNEQFF
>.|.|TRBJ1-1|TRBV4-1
TGCGCCAGCAGCCAAGGCGACATGAACACTGAAGCTTTCTTT
CASSQGDMNTEAFF
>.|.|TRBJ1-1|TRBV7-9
TGTGCCAGCAGCTTAGGCGGGGACACTGAAGCTTTCTTT
CASSLGGDTEAFF
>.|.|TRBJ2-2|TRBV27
TGTGCCAGCAGTTTGTTAGCTAACGGAGGCACCGGGGAGCTGTTTTTT
CASSLLANGGTGELFF
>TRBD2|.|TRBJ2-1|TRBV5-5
TGTGCCAGCAGCACGCCTAGCGGGAGGGCCTCTAATGAGCAGTTCTTC
CASSTPSGRASNEQFF
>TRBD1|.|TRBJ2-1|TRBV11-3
TGTGCCAGCAGCTTCCGACAGGGGGCCCTGGATGAGCAGTTCTTC
CASSFRQGALDEQFF
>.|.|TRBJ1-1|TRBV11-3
TGTGCCAGCAGCTCCCAGGACACATTCAACACTGAAGCTTTCTTT
CASSSQDTFNTEAFF